This T cell receptor beta chain derives from a study of shared clonotypes between healthy human individuals. The overall study: The study enrolled a couple of women and a few men aged 18 to 49. Study-wide points: Among the subsets, naive ones generally showed larger estimated richness than memory ones.

The CDR3 sequence is 14 residues long. Germline V CDR1 and CDR2: LNHDA, SQIVND (reference sequence). The V end lost 3 bases, the J end lost 5 bases, and 13 bases lay between the germline ends. In regard to this clone: Its antigen is as yet unknown.

Several immunoSEQ plates received, in even portions, the genomic DNA of each subset. Template for every sorted-subset replicate PCR totaled around 200 ng DNA, about 30,000 T cell genomes. The protocol was immunoSEQ multiplex PCR, while the TCRdb copy is restricted to in-frame clones and leaves out a portion. The sample carries hundreds of thousands of clones, under 80% recorded once. What was sequenced was memory CD4+ T cells sorted from blood. As to subset: CD45RA-negative fraction. The chain combines TRBV19 with TRBJ2-5; a weak D match, TRBD1 (8 bases). The sequence came from a man aged 30 to 39 in good health. The CDR3 is CASSITGGGETQYF. The CDR3 nucleotides are TGTGCCAGTAGTATCACAGGGGGAGGGGAGACCCAGTACTTC.